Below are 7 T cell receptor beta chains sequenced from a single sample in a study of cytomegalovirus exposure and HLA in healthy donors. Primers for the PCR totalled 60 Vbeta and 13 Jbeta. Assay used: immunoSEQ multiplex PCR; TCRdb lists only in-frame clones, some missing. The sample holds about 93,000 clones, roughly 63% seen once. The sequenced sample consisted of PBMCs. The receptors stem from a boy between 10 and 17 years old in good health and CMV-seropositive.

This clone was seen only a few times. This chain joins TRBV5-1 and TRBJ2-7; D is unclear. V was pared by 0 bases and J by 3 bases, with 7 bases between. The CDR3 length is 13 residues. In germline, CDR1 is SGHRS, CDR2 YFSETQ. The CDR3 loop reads CASSLAPVYEQYF. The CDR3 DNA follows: TGCGCCAGCAGCTTGGCTCCGGTCTACGAGCAGTACTTC. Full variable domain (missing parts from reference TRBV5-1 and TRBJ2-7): KAGVTQTPRYLIKTRGQQVTLSCSPISGHRSVSWYQQTPGQGLQFLFEYFSETQRNKGNFPGRFSGRQFSNSRSEMNVSTLELGDSALYLCASSLAPVYEQYFGPGTRLTVT.

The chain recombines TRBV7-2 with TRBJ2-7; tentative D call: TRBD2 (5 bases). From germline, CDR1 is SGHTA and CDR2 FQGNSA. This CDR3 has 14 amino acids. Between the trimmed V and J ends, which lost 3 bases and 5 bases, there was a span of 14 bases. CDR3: CASSFRLAGDEQYF. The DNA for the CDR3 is TGTGCCAGCAGCTTCAGGCTAGCTGGCGACGAGCAGTACTTC.

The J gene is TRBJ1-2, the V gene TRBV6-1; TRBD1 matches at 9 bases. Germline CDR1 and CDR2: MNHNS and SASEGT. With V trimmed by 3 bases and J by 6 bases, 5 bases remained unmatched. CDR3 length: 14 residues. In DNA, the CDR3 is TGTGCCAGCAGTGAGTGGACAGGGGACCATGGCTACACCTTC. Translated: CASSEWTGDHGYTF.

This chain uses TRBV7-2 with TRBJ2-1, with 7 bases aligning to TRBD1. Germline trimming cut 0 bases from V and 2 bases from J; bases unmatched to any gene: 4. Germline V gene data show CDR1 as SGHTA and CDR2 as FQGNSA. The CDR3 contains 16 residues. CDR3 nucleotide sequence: TGTGCCAGCAGCTTAGCTGAGGGGGCCGCCTACAATGAGCAGTTCTTC. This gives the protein CASSLAEGAAYNEQFF.

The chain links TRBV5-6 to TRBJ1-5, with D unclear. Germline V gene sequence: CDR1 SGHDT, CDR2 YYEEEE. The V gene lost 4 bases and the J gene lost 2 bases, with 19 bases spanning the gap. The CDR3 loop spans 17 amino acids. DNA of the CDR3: TGTGCCAGCAGCCTGTACCGATACGAGAGGGGCAATCAGCCCCAGCATTTT. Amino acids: CASSLYRYERGNQPQHF.

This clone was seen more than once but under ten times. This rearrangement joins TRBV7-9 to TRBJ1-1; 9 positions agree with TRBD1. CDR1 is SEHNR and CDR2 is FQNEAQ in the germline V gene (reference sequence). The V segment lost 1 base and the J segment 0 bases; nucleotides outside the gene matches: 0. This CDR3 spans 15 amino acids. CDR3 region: CASSLGTGVNTEAFF. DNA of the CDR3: TGTGCCAGCAGCTTAGGGACAGGGGTGAACACTGAAGCTTTCTTT. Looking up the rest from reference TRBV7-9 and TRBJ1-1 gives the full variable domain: DTGVSQNPRHKITKRGQNVTFRCDPISEHNRLYWYRQTLGQGPEFLTYFQNEAQLEKSRLLSDRFSAERPKGSFSTLEIQRTEQGDSAMYLCASSLGTGVNTEAFFGQGTRLTVV.

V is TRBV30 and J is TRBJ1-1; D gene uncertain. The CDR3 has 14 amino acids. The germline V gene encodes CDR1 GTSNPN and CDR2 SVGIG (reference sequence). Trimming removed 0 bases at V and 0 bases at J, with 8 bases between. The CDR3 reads CAWSVSTVNTEAFF. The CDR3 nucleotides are TGTGCCTGGAGTGTATCTACGGTGAACACTGAAGCTTTCTTT.